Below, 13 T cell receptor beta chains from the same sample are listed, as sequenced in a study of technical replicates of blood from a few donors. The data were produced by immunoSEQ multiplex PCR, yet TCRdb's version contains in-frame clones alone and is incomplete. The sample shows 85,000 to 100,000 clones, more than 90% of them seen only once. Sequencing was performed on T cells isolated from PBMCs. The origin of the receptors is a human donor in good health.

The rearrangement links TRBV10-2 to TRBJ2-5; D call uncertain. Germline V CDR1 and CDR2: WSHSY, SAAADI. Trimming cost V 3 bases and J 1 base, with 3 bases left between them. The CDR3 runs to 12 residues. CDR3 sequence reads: CASSEAQETQYF. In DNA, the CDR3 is TGCGCCAGCAGTGAAGCCCAAGAGACCCAGTACTTC.

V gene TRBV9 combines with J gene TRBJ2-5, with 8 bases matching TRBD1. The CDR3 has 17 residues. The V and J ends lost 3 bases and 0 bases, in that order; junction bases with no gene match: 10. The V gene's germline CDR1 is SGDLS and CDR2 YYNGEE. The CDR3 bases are TGTGCCAGCAGCGCTCACGAAGGGGACAGGTACCAAGAGACCCAGTACTTC. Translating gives CASSAHEGDRYQETQYF. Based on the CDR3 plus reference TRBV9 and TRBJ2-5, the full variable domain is DSGVTQTPKHLITATGQRVTLRCSPRSGDLSVYWYQQSLDQGLQFLIQYYNGEERAKGNILERFSAQQFPDLHSELNLSSLELGDSALYFCASSAHEGDRYQETQYFGPGTRLLVL.

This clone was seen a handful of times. CDR3 sequence reads: CASSMSGGTEAFF. CDR3 coding DNA: TGTGCCAGTAGTATGTCGGGGGGCACTGAAGCTTTCTTT. V usage is TRBV19 and J usage is TRBJ1-1; tentatively, D is TRBD1 (5 bases). This CDR3 is 13 amino acids long. The germline V and J ends were trimmed by 3 bases and 4 bases, with 9 bases remaining between them. In germline, CDR1 is LNHDA, CDR2 SQIVND (reference sequence).

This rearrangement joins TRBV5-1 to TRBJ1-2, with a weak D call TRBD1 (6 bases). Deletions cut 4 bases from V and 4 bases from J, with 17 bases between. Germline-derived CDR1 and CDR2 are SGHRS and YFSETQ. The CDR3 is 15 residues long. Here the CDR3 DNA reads TGCGCCAGCAGCCAGGGGTCGGGGGGTGGCTATGGCTACACCTTC. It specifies CASSQGSGGGYGYTF. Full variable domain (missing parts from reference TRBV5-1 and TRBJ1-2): KAGVTQTPRYLIKTRGQQVTLSCSPISGHRSVSWYQQTPGQGLQFLFEYFSETQRNKGNFPGRFSGRQFSNSRSEMNVSTLELGDSALYLCASSQGSGGGYGYTFGSGTRLTVV.

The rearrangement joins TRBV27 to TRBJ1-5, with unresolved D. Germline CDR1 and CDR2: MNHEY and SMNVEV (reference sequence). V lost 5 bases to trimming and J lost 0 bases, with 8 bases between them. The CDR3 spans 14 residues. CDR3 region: CASSPGYSNQPQHF. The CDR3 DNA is TGTGCCAGCAGTCCAGGCTATAGCAATCAGCCCCAGCATTTT.

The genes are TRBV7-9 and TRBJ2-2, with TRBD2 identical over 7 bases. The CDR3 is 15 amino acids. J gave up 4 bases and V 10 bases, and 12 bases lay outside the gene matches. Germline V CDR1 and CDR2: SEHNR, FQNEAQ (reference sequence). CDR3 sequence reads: CANRGVGGPTGELFF. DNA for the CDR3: TGTGCCAACCGGGGCGTGGGAGGGCCCACCGGGGAGCTGTTTTTT. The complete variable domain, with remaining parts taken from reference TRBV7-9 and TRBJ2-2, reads DTGVSQNPRHKITKRGQNVTFRCDPISEHNRLYWYRQTLGQGPEFLTYFQNEAQLEKSRLLSDRFSAERPKGSFSTLEIQRTEQGDSAMYLCANRGVGGPTGELFFGEGSRLTVL.

The CDR3 sequence is CASSLIQVGVVHNSPLHF. The CDR3 DNA reads TGTGCCAGCAGCTTGATTCAGGTGGGCGTGGTTCATAATTCACCCCTCCACTTT. The gene calls are TRBV5-5 and TRBJ1-6; D is unresolved. There are 18 residues in the CDR3. V gave up 1 base and J gave up 5 bases, with 19 bases separating them. Germline values: CDR1 SGHKS, CDR2 YYEKEE (reference sequence).

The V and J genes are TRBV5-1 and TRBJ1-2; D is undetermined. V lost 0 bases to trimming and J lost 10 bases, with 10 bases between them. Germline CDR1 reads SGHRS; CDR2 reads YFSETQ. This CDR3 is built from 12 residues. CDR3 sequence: CASSLEREDYTF. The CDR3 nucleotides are TGCGCCAGCAGCTTGGAAAGGGAGGACTACACCTTC.

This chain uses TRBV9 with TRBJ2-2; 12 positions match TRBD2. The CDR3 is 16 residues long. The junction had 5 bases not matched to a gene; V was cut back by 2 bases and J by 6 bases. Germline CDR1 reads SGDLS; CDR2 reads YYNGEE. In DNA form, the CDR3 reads TGTGCCAGCAGCGTTGCCCTAGCGGGAGGGTCCGGGGAGCTGTTTTTT. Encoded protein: CASSVALAGGSGELFF.

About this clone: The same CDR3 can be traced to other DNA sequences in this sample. As DNA, the CDR3 is TGTGCCAGCAGCCAAGTGGGGGGGCGGCACGAGCAGTACTTC. Its translation: CASSQVGGRHEQYF. The chain recombines TRBV14 with TRBJ2-7; D perhaps matches TRBD2 (7 bases). From germline, CDR1 is SGHDN and CDR2 FVKESK. The CDR3 totals 14 residues. Trimming shortened V by 1 base and J by 5 bases, and 12 bases separated the two germline ends.

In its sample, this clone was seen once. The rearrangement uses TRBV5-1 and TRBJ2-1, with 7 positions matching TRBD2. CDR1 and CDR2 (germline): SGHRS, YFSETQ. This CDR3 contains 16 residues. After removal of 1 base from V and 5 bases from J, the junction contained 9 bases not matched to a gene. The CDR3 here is CASSLFGGRANNEQFF. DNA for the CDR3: TGCGCCAGCAGCTTGTTTGGTGGGAGGGCCAACAATGAGCAGTTCTTC. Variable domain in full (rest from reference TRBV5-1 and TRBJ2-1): KAGVTQTPRYLIKTRGQQVTLSCSPISGHRSVSWYQQTPGQGLQFLFEYFSETQRNKGNFPGRFSGRQFSNSRSEMNVSTLELGDSALYLCASSLFGGRANNEQFFGPGTRLTVL.

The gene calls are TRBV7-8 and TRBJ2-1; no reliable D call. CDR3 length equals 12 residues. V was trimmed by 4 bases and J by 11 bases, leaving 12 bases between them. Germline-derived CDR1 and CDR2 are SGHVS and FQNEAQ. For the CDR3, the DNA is TGTGCCAGCAGCTCGGAACAGTCGCAGCAGTTCTTC. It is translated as CASSSEQSQQFF.

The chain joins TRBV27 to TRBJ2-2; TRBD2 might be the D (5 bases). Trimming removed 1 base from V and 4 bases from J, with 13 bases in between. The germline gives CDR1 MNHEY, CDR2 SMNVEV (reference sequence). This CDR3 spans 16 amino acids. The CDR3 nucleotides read TGTGCCAGCAGTTTATTGTCACTAGAAGCCACCGGGGAGCTGTTTTTT. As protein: CASSLLSLEATGELFF.